The 2 T cell receptor beta chains below come from one sample, sequenced in a study of cytomegalovirus exposure and HLA in healthy donors. 13 Jbeta primers and 60 Vbeta primers were used for the PCR. TCRdb's table, derived via immunoSEQ multiplex PCR, lists solely in-frame clones and lacks some. Of about 170,000 clones in the sample, under 90% were seen once. Sequencing used PBMCs. These receptors were obtained from a male donor in good health and CMV-seronegative.

This clone was detected only once. This chain uses TRBV2 with TRBJ2-4; a possible D gene is TRBD2 (5 bases). The CDR3 runs 13 residues. The germline V and J ends were trimmed by 3 bases and 4 bases, with 7 bases remaining between them. CDR1 is SNHLY, CDR2 FYNNEI, per germline. The CDR3 region is CASSDKRKNIQYF. The CDR3 bases are TGTGCCAGCAGTGATAAGCGGAAAAACATTCAGTACTTC.

This clone was picked up one time. This chain links TRBV5-1 with TRBJ2-5, with 7 positions matching TRBD2. V shed 4 bases, J shed 1 base, and the junction held 7 bases outside the gene matches. Germline CDR1 and CDR2: SGHRS and YFSETQ. The CDR3 sequence is 15 residues long. CDR3 DNA: TGCGCCAGCAGCACCACCCGGGGGGTCCAAGAGACCCAGTACTTC. Translating gives CASSTTRGVQETQYF. The full variable domain, with the rest looked up from reference TRBV5-1 and TRBJ2-5, is KAGVTQTPRYLIKTRGQQVTLSCSPISGHRSVSWYQQTPGQGLQFLFEYFSETQRNKGNFPGRFSGRQFSNSRSEMNVSTLELGDSALYLCASSTTRGVQETQYFGPGTRLLVL.